The rows below give T cell receptor beta chains drawn from one sample of a study of cytomegalovirus exposure and HLA in healthy donors. The assay was immunoSEQ multiplex PCR, and TCRdb's table has in-frame clones only and misses some. This table has roughly 120,000 clones, around 80% appearing once. The sequencing input was PBMCs. These receptors originate from a man aged 25 to 40 in good health and CMV-seropositive. Both conserved end residues are part of each CDR3. Fields, in order: clone size, V gene, J gene, D gene, CDR3 protein, CDR3 DNA. D genes are given only for firm matches. Expanded clones are given a class, and other clones once, few, many or no size at all.

NA	TRBV5-1	TRBJ2-1	TRBD1	CASSLGQGGNEQFF	TGCGCCAGCAGCTTGGGACAGGGCGGCAATGAGCAGTTCTTC
NA	TRBV11-2	TRBJ2-7	TRBD1	CASSPRGQGLYEQYF	TGTGCCAGCAGCCCCCGGGGACAGGGTCTCTACGAGCAGTACTTC
NA	TRBV27	TRBJ2-7	TRBD1	CASSLGAPGQGAYEQYF	TGTGCCAGCAGTTTAGGGGCGCCGGGACAGGGGGCCTACGAGCAGTACTTC
NA	TRBV5-1	TRBJ2-3	TRBD2	CASSVRTSGATDTQYF	TGCGCCAGCAGCGTCCGGACTAGCGGGGCCACAGATACGCAGTATTTT
NA	TRBV10-2	TRBJ2-7	TRBD1	CASREYRDRDSYEQYF	TGCGCCAGCAGGGAATACCGGGACAGGGACAGCTACGAGCAGTACTTC
NA	TRBV20-1	TRBJ2-1	NA	CRGDRYNEQFF	TGCAGGGGCGATCGGTACAATGAGCAGTTCTTC
few	TRBV5-1	TRBJ2-5	NA	CASSLTSGYQETQYF	TGCGCCAGCAGCTTGACGTCGGGGTACCAAGAGACCCAGTACTTC
NA	TRBV30	TRBJ2-5	NA	CAWSIQGGETQYF	TGTGCCTGGAGTATCCAGGGTGGAGAGACCCAGTACTTC
NA	TRBV6-1	TRBJ2-3	NA	CASSIQGQDTQYF	TGTGCCAGCAGTATACAGGGTCAGGATACGCAGTATTTT
few	TRBV29-1	TRBJ2-7	TRBD2	CSVEGLAGGEQYF	TGCAGCGTTGAAGGACTAGCGGGGGGAGAGCAGTACTTC